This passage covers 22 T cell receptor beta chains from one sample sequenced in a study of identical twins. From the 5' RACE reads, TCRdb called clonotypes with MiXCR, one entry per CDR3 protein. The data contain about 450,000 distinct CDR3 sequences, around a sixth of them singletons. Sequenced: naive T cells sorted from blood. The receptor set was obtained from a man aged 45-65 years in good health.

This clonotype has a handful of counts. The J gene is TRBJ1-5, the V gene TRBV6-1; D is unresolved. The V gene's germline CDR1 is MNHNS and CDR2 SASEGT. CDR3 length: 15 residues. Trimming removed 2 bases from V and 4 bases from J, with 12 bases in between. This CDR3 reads CASSESRNLNQPQHF. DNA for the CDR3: TGTGCCAGCAGTGAATCAAGAAACCTAAATCAGCCCCAGCATTTT.

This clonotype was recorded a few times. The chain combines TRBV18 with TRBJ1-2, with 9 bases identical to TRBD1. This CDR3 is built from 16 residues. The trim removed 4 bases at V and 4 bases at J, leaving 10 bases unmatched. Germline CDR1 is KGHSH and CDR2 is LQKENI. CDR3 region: CASSQYGQGRGYGYTF. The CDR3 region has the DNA TGTGCCAGCTCACAATACGGACAGGGGCGCGGCTATGGCTACACCTTC.

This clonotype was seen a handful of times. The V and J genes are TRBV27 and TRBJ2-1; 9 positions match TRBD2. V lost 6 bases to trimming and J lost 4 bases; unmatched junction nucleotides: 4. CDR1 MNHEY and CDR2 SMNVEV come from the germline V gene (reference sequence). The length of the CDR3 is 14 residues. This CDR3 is CASRSSGVYNEQFF. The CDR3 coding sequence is TGTGCCAGCAGGTCTAGCGGGGTGTACAATGAGCAGTTCTTC.

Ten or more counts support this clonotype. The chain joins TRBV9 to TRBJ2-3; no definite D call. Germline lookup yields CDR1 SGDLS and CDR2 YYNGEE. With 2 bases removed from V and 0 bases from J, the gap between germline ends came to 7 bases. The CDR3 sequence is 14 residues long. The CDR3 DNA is TGTGCCAGCAGCGTCCTGGGGAGCACAGATACGCAGTATTTT. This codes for CASSVLGSTDTQYF.

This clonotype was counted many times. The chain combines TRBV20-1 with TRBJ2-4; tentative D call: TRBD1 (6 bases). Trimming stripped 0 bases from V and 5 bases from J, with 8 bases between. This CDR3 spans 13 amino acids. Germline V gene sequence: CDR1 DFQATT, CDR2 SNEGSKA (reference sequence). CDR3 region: CSARDTGQNIQYF. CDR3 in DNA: TGCAGTGCTAGAGATACAGGGCAAAACATTCAGTACTTC.

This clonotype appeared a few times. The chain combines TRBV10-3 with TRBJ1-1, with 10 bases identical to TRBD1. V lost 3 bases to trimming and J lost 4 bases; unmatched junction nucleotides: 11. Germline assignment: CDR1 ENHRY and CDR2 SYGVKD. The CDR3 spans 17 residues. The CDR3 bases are TGTGCCATCAGTGATAGATATGGGACAGGGGTGATCACTGAAGCTTTCTTT. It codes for CAISDRYGTGVITEAFF.

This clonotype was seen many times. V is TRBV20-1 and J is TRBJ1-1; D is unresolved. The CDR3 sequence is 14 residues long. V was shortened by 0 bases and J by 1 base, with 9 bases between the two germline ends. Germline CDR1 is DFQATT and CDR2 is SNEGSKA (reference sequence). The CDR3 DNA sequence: TGCAGTGCTAGAGACCGGGGAACGAACACTGAAGCTTTCTTT. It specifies CSARDRGTNTEAFF.

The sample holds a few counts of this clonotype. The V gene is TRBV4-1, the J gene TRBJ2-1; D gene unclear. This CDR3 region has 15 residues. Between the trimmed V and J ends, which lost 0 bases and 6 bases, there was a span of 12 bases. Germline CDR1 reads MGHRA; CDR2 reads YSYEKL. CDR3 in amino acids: CASSQESLLRNEQFF. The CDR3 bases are TGCGCCAGCAGCCAAGAATCTCTGCTACGCAATGAGCAGTTCTTC.

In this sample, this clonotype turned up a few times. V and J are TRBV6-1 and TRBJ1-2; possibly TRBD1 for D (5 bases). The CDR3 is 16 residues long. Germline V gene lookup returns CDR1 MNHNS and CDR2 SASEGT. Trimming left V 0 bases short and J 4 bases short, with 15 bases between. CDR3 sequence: CASSEARRERGYGYTF. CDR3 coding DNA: TGTGCCAGCAGTGAAGCGAGGAGGGAGAGGGGCTATGGCTACACCTTC.

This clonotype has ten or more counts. CDR3 sequence reads: CASSLARRGMNTEAFF. The CDR3 DNA is TGCGCCAGCAGCTTGGCCCGGAGGGGGATGAACACTGAAGCTTTCTTT. The rearrangement joins TRBV5-1 to TRBJ1-1; tentative D call: TRBD1 (6 bases). CDR1 SGHRS and CDR2 YFSETQ come from the germline V gene. CDR3 length: 16 amino acids. V was trimmed by 0 bases and J by 0 bases, leaving 12 bases between them.

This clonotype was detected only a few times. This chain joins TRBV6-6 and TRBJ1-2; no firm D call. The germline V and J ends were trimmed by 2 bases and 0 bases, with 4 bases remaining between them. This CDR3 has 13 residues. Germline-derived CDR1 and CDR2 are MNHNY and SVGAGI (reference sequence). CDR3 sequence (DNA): TGTGCCAGCAGTTACGTAGCTAACTATGGCTACACCTTC. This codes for CASSYVANYGYTF.

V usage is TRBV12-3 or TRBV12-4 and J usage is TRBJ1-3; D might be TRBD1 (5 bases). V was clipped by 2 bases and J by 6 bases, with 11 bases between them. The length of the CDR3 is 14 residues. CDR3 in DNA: TGTGCCAGCAGTTTAATCGGGGGGGAAAACACCATATATTTT. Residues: CASSLIGGENTIYF.

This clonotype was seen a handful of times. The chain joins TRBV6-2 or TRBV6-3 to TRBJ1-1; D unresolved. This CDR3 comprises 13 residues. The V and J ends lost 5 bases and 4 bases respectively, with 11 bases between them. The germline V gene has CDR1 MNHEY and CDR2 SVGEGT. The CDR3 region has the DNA TGTGCCAGCAGTGGGCCGTGGGGCACTGAAGCTTTCTTT. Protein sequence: CASSGPWGTEAFF.

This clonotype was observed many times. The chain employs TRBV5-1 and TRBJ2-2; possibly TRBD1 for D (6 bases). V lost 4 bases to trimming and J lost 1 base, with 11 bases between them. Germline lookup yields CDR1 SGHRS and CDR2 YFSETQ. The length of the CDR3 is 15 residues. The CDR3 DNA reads TGCGCCAGCAGCCCGTTACAGGGGAACACCGGGGAGCTGTTTTTT. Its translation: CASSPLQGNTGELFF.

DNA of the CDR3: TGCAGTGCTAGGGTGGGTGAGGCAGTCCGTAATTCACCCCTCCACTTT. Protein product: CSARVGEAVRNSPLHF. V gene TRBV20-1 combines with J gene TRBJ1-6, with unresolved D. Germline V gene data show CDR1 as DFQATT and CDR2 as SNEGSKA (reference sequence). The CDR3 totals 16 residues. Trimming cost V 3 bases and J 6 bases, with 18 bases left between them.

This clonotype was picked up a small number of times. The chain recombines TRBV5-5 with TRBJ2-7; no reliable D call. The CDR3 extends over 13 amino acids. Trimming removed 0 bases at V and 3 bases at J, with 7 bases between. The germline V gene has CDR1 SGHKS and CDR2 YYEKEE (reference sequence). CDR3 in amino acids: CASSLDFYYEQYF. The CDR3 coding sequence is TGTGCCAGCAGCTTGGACTTCTACTACGAGCAGTACTTC.

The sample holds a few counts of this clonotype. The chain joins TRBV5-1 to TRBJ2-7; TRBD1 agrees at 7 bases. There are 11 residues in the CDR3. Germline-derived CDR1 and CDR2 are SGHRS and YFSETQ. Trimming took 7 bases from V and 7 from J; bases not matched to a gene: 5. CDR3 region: CASHRGDEQYF. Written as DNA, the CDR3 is TGCGCCAGCCACAGGGGAGATGAGCAGTACTTC. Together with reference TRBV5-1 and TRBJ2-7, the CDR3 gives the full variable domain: KAGVTQTPRYLIKTRGQQVTLSCSPISGHRSVSWYQQTPGQGLQFLFEYFSETQRNKGNFPGRFSGRQFSNSRSEMNVSTLELGDSALYLCASHRGDEQYFGPGTRLTVT.

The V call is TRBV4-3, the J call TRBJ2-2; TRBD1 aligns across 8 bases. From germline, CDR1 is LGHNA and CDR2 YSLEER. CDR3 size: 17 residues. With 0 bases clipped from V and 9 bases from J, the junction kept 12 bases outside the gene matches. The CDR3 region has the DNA TGCGCCAGCAGCCAAGATCTTGGACAGGGCTCGATTCGGGAGCTGTTTTTT. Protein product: CASSQDLGQGSIRELFF.

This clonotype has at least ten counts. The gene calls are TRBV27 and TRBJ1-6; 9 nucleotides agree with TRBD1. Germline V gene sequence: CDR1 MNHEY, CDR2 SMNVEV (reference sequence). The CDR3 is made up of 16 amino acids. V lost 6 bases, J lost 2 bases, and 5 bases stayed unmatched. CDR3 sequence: CASRRDRVTYNSPLHF. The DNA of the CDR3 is TGTGCCAGCAGGCGGGACAGGGTGACCTATAATTCACCCCTCCACTTT.

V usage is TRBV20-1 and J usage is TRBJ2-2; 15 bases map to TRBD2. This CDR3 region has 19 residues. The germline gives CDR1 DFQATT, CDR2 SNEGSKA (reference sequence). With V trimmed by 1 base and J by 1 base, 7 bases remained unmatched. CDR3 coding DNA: TGCAGTGCTAGAGCGCCGGGACTAGCGGGAGGAATGAACACCGGGGAGCTGTTTTTT. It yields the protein CSARAPGLAGGMNTGELFF.

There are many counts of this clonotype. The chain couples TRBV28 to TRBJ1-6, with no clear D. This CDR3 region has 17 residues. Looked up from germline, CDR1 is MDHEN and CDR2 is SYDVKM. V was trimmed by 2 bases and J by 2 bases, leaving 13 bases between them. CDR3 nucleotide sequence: TGTGCCAGCAGTTTAGGTAGGGTTAAGGCCTATAATTCACCCCTCCACTTT. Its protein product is CASSLGRVKAYNSPLHF.

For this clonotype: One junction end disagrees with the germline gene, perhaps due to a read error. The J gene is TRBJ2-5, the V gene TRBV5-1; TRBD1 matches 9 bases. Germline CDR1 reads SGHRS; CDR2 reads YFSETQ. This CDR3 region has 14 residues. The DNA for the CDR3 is TGTGCCAGCAGCTTGGCCGGACAGGGGGAGACCCAGTACTTC. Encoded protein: CASSLAGQGETQYF.